The 19 T cell receptor beta chains in this list originate from one sample, sequenced in a study of T cells after yellow fever vaccination (dated by TCRdb to the late 2010s). The method was 5' RACE. The sequencing machine was an Illumina NovaSeq 6000. TCRdb reworked the public reads: Q25 trimming with fastp, MiXCR clone assembly, productive beta chains retained. Here each entry gathers all rows of one CDR3 protein and keeps the most common genes and DNA. The sample includes a few hundred thousand distinct CDR3 sequences, with around 3.9% observed a single time. About 25% of the sample comes from the top ten. This sample's treatment or condition label indicates: live attenuated yellow fever vaccine strain. Sequenced material: PBMCs, taken on the day of the yellow fever booster vaccination. These receptors were obtained from a young man who received the YFV17D yellow fever vaccine.

This clonotype was recorded many times. The chain combines TRBV12-3 or TRBV12-4 with TRBJ2-2, with unresolved D. Trimming cost V 1 base and J 3 bases, with 6 bases left between them. The CDR3 spans 14 residues. The CDR3 reads CASSLEGYTGELFF. In DNA form, the CDR3 reads TGTGCCAGCAGTTTAGAAGGATACACCGGGGAGCTGTTTTTT.

The V and J genes are TRBV6-5 and TRBJ2-5, with D perhaps TRBD1 (6 bases). V lost 4 bases and J lost 5, with 11 bases in between. This CDR3 has 13 amino acids. Germline loops: CDR1 MNHEY, CDR2 SVGAGI. Here the CDR3 reads CASSSPGDETQYF. The DNA for the CDR3 is TGTGCCAGCAGTTCGCCAGGGGATGAGACCCAGTACTTC.

This clonotype has just a few counts. The chain employs TRBV6-5 and TRBJ2-3; D is possibly TRBD2 (7 bases). The V and J ends lost 4 bases and 5 bases respectively, with 16 bases between them. This CDR3 is built from 15 residues. Germline loops: CDR1 MNHEY, CDR2 SVGAGI. This CDR3 reads CASSLTRGARDTQYF. The CDR3 DNA is TGTGCCAGCAGTTTAACACGGGGGGCAAGAGATACGCAGTATTTT.

This clonotype was detected a few times. The V and J genes are TRBV4-2 and TRBJ2-5; D may correspond to TRBD1 or TRBD2 (5 bases each). This CDR3 has 14 residues. V lost 1 base to trimming and J lost 3 bases, with 9 bases between them. Germline CDR1 reads LGHNA; CDR2 reads YNFKEQ. The CDR3 spells CASSQAGREETQYF. In DNA form, the CDR3 reads TGTGCCAGCAGCCAAGCGGGACGGGAAGAGACCCAGTACTTC.

The rearrangement uses TRBV4-1 and TRBJ2-1; D not resolved. The germline V gene encodes CDR1 MGHRA and CDR2 YSYEKL. The ends were cut back, 4 bases at V and 6 bases at J, with 10 bases in the middle. The CDR3 totals 13 residues. The CDR3 coding sequence is TGCGCCAGCAGCCGCTCCGAAGGCAATGAGCAGTTCTTC. Protein sequence: CASSRSEGNEQFF.

This chain joins TRBV6-6 and TRBJ2-1; the match to TRBD2 covers 9 bases. J gave up 8 bases and V 5 bases, and 10 bases lay outside the gene matches. Germline V CDR1 and CDR2: MNHNY, SVGAGI (reference sequence). The CDR3 contains 15 residues. This CDR3 is CASSHPSGTIYEQFF. CDR3 DNA: TGTGCCAGCAGTCACCCTAGCGGGACTATCTATGAGCAGTTCTTC.

This clonotype was found many times. The chain is built from TRBV4-3 and TRBJ2-3; D uncertain. Germline-derived CDR1 and CDR2 are LGHNA and YSLEER. This CDR3 spans 14 amino acids. The germline V and J ends were trimmed by 4 bases and 2 bases, with 10 bases remaining between them. The CDR3 spells CASSRNSFTDTQYF. CDR3 coding DNA: TGCGCCAGCAGCCGGAACAGTTTCACAGATACGCAGTATTTT.

This clonotype was seen at least ten times. V is TRBV7-9 and J is TRBJ2-5; 9 bases fit TRBD1. The CDR3 totals 15 residues. The V and J ends lost 4 bases and 2 bases, in that order; junction bases with no gene match: 5. Germline-derived CDR1 and CDR2 are SEHNR and FQNEAQ (reference sequence). This CDR3 reads CASSYGQGWQETQYF. The CDR3 DNA reads TGTGCCAGCAGCTACGGACAGGGGTGGCAAGAGACCCAGTACTTC.

The chain carries TRBV6-2 or TRBV6-3 and TRBJ2-6; D ambiguous. The V end was cut by 6 bases, the J end by 0 bases, with 18 bases between. CDR1 is MNHEY, CDR2 SVGEGT, per germline. The CDR3 totals 18 residues. The CDR3 DNA is TGTGCCAGCAGAACGGATAGGGTACCGTCCTCTGGGGCCAACGTCCTGACTTTC. As protein: CASRTDRVPSSGANVLTF.

Ten or more counts support this clonotype. Germline is not matched at one junction end, which may reflect a read error. This chain joins TRBV7-8 and TRBJ2-1; 8 positions match TRBD2. The CDR3 has 13 amino acids. CDR1 is SGHVS and CDR2 is FQNEAQ in the germline V gene. The CDR3 sequence is CASSLASGVGSVF. DNA for the CDR3: TGTGCCAGCAGCTTAGCTAGCGGGGTGGGGTCGGTCTTC.

The table lists this clonotype with a few counts. The chain uses TRBV29-1 and TRBJ1-1; D may be TRBD1 (5 bases). Germline CDR1 reads SQVTM; CDR2 reads ANQGSEA. The V and J ends lost 6 bases and 1 base respectively, with 9 bases between them. The CDR3 is 12 residues long. The CDR3 here is CSVGQQNTEAFF. The CDR3 DNA reads as TGCAGCGTCGGACAACAGAACACTGAAGCTTTCTTT.

This clonotype was detected many times. V usage is TRBV7-2 and J usage is TRBJ1-2; tentative D call: TRBD1 (6 bases). The V gene lost 5 bases and the J gene lost 4 bases, with 14 bases spanning the gap. Germline V gene lookup returns CDR1 SGHTA and CDR2 FQGNSA. The CDR3 covers 14 residues. The CDR3 reads CASSPQTGSYGYTF. CDR3 DNA: TGTGCCAGCAGCCCCCAAACAGGGAGCTATGGCTACACCTTC.

This clonotype was detected many times. V gene TRBV28 combines with J gene TRBJ2-2, with 8 positions matching TRBD2. Germline V CDR1 and CDR2: MDHEN, SYDVKM. The J segment lost 5 bases and the V segment lost 7 bases, leaving 15 bases of the junction unmatched. This CDR3 has 17 amino acids. The CDR3 bases are TGTGCCAGCATTTCTGGGTCGGCGGGGGGTAATACCGGGGAGCTGTTTTTT. Protein sequence: CASISGSAGGNTGELFF.

V gene TRBV4-3 combines with J gene TRBJ2-2; 8 nucleotides agree with TRBD2. The V gene end was trimmed by 0 bases and the J gene end by 3 bases; junction bases not matched to a gene: 9. Germline V lookup: CDR1 LGHNA, CDR2 YSLEER. CDR3 size: 18 residues. CDR3 sequence reads: CASSQEAVRGAYTGELFF. The DNA for the CDR3 is TGCGCCAGCAGCCAAGAAGCGGTGCGGGGGGCCTACACCGGGGAGCTGTTTTTT.

This clonotype was counted many times. The rearrangement joins TRBV7-2 to TRBJ2-2; D might be TRBD2 (5 bases). The V gene's germline CDR1 is SGHTA and CDR2 FQGNSA. Trimming shortened V by 9 bases and J by 0 bases, and 11 bases separated the two germline ends. The CDR3 loop spans 14 amino acids. CDR3 residues: CASGLQANTGELFF. The CDR3 region has the DNA TGTGCCAGTGGACTGCAGGCGAACACCGGGGAGCTGTTTTTT.

This clonotype was observed a handful of times. This chain links TRBV18 with TRBJ1-4; D uncertain. Germline CDR1 is KGHSH and CDR2 is LQKENI. The CDR3 sequence is 16 residues long. Between the trimmed V and J ends, which lost 5 bases and 0 bases, there was a span of 13 bases. The CDR3 sequence: CASSGSRRTTNEKLFF. In DNA form, the CDR3 reads TGTGCCAGCTCAGGGAGCAGGAGGACAACTAATGAAAAACTGTTTTTT.

This clonotype showed up just a few times. This rearrangement joins TRBV11-1 to TRBJ2-1, with D unclear. The ends were cut back, 3 bases at V and 0 bases at J, with 12 bases in the middle. This CDR3 is 16 amino acids long. CDR1 is SGHAT and CDR2 is FQDESV in the germline V gene (reference sequence). CDR3 nucleotides: TGTGCCAGCAGCTTCGACCCGGATCTCTCCTACAATGAGCAGTTCTTC. Protein product: CASSFDPDLSYNEQFF.

This clonotype has only a few counts. The chain carries TRBV6-5 and TRBJ1-2, with TRBD1 identical over 8 bases. The germline gives CDR1 MNHEY, CDR2 SVGAGI. The length of the CDR3 is 15 residues. J lost 5 bases, V lost 0 bases, and 5 bases had no gene match. CDR3 in amino acids: CASSYSRTGLYGYTF. Here the CDR3 DNA reads TGTGCCAGCAGTTACTCCCGGACAGGGCTTTATGGCTACACCTTC.

This chain links TRBV25-1 with TRBJ2-1, with D perhaps given as TRBD1 or TRBD2 (5 bases each). CDR1 and CDR2 from the germline V gene are MGHDK and SYGVNS. The CDR3 sequence is 13 residues long. The V and J ends lost 4 bases and 9 bases respectively, with 13 bases between them. The CDR3 reads CASSGGNIGEQFF. CDR3 in DNA: TGTGCCAGCAGTGGGGGGAACATAGGTGAGCAGTTCTTC.